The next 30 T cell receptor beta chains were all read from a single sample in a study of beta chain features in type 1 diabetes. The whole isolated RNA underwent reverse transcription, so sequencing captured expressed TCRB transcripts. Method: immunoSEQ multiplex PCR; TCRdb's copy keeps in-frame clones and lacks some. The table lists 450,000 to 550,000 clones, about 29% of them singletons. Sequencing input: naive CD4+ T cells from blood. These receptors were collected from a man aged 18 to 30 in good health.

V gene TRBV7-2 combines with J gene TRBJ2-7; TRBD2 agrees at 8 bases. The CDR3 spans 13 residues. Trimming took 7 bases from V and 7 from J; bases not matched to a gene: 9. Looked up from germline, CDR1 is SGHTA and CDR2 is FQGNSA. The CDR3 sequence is CASMTGGPGEQYF. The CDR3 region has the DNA TGTGCCAGCATGACGGGAGGGCCGGGTGAGCAGTACTTC. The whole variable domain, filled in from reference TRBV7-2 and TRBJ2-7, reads GAGVSQSPSNKVTEKGKDVELRCDPISGHTALYWYRQSLGQGLEFLIYFQGNSAPDKSGLPSDRFSAERTGGSVSTLTIQRTQQEDSAVYLCASMTGGPGEQYFGPGTRLTVT.

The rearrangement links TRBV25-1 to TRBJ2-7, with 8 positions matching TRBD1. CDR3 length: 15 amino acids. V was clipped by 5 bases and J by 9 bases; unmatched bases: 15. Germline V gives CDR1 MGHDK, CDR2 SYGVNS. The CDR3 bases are TGTGCCAGCAGTAAGGGGACAGGAACGCTACGAAGGCAGTACTTC. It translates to CASSKGTGTLRRQYF.

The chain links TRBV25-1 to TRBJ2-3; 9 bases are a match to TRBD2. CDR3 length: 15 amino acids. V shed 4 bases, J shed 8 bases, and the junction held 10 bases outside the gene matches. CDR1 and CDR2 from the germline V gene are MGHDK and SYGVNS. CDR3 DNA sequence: TGTGCCAGCAGTGGAGGACTAGCGCCGGTTGGTACGCAGTATTTT. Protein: CASSGGLAPVGTQYF. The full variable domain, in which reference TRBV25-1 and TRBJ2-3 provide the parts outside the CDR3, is EADIYQTPRYLVIGTGKKITLECSQTMGHDKMYWYQQDPGMELHLIHYSYGVNSTEKGDLSSESTVSRIRTEHFPLTLESARPSHTSQYLCASSGGLAPVGTQYFGPGTRLTVL.

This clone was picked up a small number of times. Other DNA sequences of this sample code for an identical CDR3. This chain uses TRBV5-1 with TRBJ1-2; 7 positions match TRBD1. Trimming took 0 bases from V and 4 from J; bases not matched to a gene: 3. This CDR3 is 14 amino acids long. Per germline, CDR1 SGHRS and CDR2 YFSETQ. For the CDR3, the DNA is TGCGCCAGCAGCTTGGACCCAGGGGGCTATGGCTACACCTTC. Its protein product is CASSLDPGGYGYTF.

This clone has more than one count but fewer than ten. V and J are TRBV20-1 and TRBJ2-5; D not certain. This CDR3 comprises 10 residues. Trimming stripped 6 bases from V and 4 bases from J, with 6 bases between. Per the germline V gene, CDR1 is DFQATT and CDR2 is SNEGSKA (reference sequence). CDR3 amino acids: CSAESETQYF. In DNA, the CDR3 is TGCAGTGCCGAATCAGAGACCCAGTACTTC.

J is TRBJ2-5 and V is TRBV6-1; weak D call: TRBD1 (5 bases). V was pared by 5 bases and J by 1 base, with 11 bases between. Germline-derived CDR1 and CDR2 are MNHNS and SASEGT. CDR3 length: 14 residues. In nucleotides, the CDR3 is TGTGCCAGCAGTAAAGACAGACTCCAAGAGACCCAGTACTTC. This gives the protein CASSKDRLQETQYF.

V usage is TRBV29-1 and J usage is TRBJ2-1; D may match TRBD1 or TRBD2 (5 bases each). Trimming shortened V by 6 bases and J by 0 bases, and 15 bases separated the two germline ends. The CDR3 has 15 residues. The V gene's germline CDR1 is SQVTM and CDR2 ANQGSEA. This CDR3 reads CSVQPGTVSYNEQFF. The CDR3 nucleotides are TGCAGCGTCCAACCCGGGACGGTCTCCTACAATGAGCAGTTCTTC.

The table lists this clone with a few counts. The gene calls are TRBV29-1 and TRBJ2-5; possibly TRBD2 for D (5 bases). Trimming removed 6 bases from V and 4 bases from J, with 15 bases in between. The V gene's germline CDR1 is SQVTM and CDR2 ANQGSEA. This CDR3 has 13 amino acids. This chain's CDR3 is CSVRGPRGETQYF. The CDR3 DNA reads TGCAGCGTCCGCGGCCCTCGGGGAGAGACCCAGTACTTC.

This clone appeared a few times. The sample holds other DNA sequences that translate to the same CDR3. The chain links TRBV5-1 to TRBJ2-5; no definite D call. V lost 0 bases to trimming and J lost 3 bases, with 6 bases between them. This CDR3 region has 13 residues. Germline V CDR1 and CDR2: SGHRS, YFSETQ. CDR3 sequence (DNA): TGCGCCAGCAGCTTGGGTGCGGAAGAGACCCAGTACTTC. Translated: CASSLGAEETQYF.

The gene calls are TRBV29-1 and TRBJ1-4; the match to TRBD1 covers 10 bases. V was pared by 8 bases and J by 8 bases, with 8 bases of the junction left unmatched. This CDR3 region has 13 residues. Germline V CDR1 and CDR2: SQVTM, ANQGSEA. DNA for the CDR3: TGCAGCAACGAGGACAGGGGGTGCGAAAAACTGTTTTTT. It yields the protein CSNEDRGCEKLFF.

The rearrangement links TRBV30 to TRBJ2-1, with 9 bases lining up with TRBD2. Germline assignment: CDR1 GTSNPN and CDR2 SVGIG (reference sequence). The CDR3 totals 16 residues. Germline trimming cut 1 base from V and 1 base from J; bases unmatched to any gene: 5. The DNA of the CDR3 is TGTGCCTGGAGTGGCGGACTAGCGTGGTCCTACAATGAGCAGTTCTTC. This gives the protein CAWSGGLAWSYNEQFF.

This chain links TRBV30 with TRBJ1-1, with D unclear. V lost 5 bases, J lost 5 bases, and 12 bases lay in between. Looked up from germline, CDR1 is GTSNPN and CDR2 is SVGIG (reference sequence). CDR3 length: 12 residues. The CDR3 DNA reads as TGTGCCTGGTCCCCCCCTGGGACTGAAGCTTTCTTT. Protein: CAWSPPGTEAFF.

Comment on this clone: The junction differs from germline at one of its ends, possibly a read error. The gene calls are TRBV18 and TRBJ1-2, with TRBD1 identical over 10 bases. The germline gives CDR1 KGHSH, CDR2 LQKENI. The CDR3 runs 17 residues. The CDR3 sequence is CASSPLSGTGDYYGYTF. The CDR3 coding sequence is TGTGCCAGCTCGCCACTGAGCGGGACAGGGGACTACTATGGCTACACCTTC.

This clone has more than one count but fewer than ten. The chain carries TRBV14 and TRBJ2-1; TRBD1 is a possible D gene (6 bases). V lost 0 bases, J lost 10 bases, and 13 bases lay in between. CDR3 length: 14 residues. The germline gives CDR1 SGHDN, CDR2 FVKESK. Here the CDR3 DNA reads TGTGCCAGCAGCCAAGAAAGGACAGCTAGAGAGCAGTTCTTC. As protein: CASSQERTAREQFF.

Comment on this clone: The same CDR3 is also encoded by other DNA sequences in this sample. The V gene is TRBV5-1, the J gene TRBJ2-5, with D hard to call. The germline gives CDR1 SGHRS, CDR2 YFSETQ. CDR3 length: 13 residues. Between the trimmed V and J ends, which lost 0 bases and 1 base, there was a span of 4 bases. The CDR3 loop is CASSLGTQETQYF. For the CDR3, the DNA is TGCGCCAGCAGCTTGGGAACCCAAGAGACCCAGTACTTC. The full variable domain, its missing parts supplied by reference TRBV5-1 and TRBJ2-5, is KAGVTQTPRYLIKTRGQQVTLSCSPISGHRSVSWYQQTPGQGLQFLFEYFSETQRNKGNFPGRFSGRQFSNSRSEMNVSTLELGDSALYLCASSLGTQETQYFGPGTRLLVL.

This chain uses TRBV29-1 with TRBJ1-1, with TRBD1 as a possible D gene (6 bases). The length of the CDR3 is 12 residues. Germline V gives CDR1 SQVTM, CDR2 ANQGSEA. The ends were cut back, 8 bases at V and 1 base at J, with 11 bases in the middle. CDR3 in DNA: TGCAGCACAAGACAGGCGAACACTGAAGCTTTCTTT. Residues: CSTRQANTEAFF.

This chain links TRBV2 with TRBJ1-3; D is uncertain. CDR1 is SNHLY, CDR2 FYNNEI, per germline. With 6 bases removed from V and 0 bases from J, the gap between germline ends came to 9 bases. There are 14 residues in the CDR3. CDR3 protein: CASRDRSSGNTIYF. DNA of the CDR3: TGTGCCAGCAGGGACCGGAGCTCTGGAAACACCATATATTTT.

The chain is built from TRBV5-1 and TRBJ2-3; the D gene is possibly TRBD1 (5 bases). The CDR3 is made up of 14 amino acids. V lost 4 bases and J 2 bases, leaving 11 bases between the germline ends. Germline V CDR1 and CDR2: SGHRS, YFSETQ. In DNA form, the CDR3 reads TGCGCCAGCAGCATGACAGAGACCACAGATACGCAGTATTTT. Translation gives CASSMTETTDTQYF. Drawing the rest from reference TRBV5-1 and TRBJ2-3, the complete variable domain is KAGVTQTPRYLIKTRGQQVTLSCSPISGHRSVSWYQQTPGQGLQFLFEYFSETQRNKGNFPGRFSGRQFSNSRSEMNVSTLELGDSALYLCASSMTETTDTQYFGPGTRLTVL.

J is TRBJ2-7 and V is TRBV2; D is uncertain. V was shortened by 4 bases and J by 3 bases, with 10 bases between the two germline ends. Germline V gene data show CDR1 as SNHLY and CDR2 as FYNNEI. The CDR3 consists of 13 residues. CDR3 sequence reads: CASSGISLYEQYF. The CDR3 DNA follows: TGTGCCAGCAGTGGGATTTCTCTCTACGAGCAGTACTTC.

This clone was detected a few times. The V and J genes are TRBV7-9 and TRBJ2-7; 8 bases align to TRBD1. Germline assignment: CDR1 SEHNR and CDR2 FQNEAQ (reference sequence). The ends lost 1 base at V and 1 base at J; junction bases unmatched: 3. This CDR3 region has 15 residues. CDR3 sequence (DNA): TGTGCCAGCAGCTTAGTTGGGACAGGTTCCTACGAGCAGTACTTC. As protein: CASSLVGTGSYEQYF.

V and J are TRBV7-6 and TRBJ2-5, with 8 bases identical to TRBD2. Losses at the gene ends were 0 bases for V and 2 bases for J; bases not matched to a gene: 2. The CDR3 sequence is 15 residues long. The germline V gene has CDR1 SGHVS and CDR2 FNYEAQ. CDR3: CASSLAIAGQETQYF. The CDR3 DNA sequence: TGTGCCAGCAGCTTAGCCATAGCGGGACAAGAGACCCAGTACTTC.

The CDR3 spells CASTMGLAGDYEQFF. CDR3 sequence (DNA): TGTGCCAGCACCATGGGACTAGCGGGAGACTATGAGCAGTTCTTC. The genes are TRBV5-6 and TRBJ2-1, with 14 bases identical to TRBD2. Germline CDR1 is SGHDT and CDR2 is YYEEEE. The V segment lost 6 bases and the J segment 8 bases; nucleotides outside the gene matches: 7. This CDR3 has 15 residues.

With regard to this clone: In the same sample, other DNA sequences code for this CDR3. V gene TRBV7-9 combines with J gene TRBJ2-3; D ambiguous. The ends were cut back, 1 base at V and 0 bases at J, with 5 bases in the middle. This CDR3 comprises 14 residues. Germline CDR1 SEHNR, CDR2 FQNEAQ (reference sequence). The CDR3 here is CASSLVDSTDTQYF. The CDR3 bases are TGTGCCAGCAGCTTAGTCGACAGCACAGATACGCAGTATTTT.

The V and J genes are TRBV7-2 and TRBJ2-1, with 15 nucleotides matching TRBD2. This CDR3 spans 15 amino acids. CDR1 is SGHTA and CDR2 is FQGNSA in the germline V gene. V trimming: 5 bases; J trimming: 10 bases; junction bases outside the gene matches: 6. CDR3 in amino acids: CASSPGLAGGDEQFF. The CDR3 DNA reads TGTGCCAGCAGCCCCGGACTAGCGGGAGGGGACGAGCAGTTCTTC.

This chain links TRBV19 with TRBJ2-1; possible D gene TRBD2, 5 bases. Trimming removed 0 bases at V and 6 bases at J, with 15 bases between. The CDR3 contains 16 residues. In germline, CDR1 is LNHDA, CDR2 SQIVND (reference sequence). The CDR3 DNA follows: TGTGCCAGTAGTATAGAACACTTAGCGTCGGGCAATGAGCAGTTCTTC. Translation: CASSIEHLASGNEQFF.

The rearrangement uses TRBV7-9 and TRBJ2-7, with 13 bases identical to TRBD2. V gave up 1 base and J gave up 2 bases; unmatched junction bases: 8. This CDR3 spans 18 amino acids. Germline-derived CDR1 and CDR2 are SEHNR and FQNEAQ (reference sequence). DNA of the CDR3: TGTGCCAGCAGCTTAGAGGGACTAGCGGGAAGTGGGGCCTACGAGCAGTACTTC. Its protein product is CASSLEGLAGSGAYEQYF.

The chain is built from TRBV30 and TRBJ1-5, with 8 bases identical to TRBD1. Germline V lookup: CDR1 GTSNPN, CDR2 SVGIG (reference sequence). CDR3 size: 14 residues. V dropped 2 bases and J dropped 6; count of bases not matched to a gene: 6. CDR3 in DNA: TGTGCCTGGAGTTACGGACAGGGCACTCAGCCCCAGCATTTT. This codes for CAWSYGQGTQPQHF. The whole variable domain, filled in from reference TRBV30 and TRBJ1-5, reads SQTIHQWPATLVQPVGSPLSLECTVEGTSNPNLYWYRQAAGRGLQLLFYSVGIGQISSEVPQNLSASRPQDRQFILSSKKLLLSDSGFYLCAWSYGQGTQPQHFGDGTRLSIL.

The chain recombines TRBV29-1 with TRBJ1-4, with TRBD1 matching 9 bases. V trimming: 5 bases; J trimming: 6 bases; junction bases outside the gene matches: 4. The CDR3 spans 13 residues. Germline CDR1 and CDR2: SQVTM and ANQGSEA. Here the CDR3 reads CSVSDRGYEKLFF. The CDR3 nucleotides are TGCAGCGTTTCGGACAGGGGTTATGAAAAACTGTTTTTT.

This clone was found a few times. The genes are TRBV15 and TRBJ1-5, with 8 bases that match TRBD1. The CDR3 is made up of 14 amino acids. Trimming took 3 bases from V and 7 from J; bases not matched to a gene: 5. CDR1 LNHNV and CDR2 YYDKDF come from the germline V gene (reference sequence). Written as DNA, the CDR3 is TGTGCCACCAGCAGGGGAACAGGGGGACAGCCCCAGCATTTT. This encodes CATSRGTGGQPQHF.

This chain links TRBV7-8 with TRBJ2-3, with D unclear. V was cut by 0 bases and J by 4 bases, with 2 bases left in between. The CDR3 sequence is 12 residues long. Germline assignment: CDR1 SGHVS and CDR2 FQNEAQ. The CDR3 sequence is CASSLAPDTQYF. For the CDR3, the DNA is TGTGCCAGCAGCTTAGCTCCAGATACGCAGTATTTT. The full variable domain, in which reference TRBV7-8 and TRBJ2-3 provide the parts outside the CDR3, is GAGVSQSPRYKVAKRGQDVALRCDPISGHVSLFWYQQALGQGPEFLTYFQNEAQLDKSGLPSDRFFAERPEGSVSTLKIQRTQQEDSAVYLCASSLAPDTQYFGPGTRLTVL.